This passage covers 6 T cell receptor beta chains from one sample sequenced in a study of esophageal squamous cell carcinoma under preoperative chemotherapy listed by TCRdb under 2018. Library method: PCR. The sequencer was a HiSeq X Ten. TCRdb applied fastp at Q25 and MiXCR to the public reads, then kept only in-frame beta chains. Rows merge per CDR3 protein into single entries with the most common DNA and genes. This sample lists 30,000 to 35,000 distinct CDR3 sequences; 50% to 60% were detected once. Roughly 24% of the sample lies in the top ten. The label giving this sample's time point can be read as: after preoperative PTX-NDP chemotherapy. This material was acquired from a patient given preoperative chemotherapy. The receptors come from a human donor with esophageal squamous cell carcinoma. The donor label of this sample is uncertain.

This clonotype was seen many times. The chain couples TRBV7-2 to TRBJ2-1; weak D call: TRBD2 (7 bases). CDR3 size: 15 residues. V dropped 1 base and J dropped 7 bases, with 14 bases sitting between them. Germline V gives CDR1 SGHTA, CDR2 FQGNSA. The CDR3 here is CASSLGGGASNEQFF. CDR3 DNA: TGTGCCAGCAGCTTAGGTGGGGGGGCGTCAAATGAGCAGTTCTTC.

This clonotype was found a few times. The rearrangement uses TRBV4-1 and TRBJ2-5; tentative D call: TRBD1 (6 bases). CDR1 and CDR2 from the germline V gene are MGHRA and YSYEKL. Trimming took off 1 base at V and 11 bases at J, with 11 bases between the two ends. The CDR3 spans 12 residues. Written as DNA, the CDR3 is TGCGCCAGCAGCCAAGCAGGGGAAGAGCAGTACTTC. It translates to CASSQAGEEQYF.

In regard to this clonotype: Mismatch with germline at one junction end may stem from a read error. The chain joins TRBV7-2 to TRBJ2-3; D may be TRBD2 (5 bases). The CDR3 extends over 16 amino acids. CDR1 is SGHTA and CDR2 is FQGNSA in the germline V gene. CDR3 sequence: CASSPRDAGIGNTQYF. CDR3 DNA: TGTGCCAGCAGCCCTCGAGATGCGGGCATCGGGAACACGCAGTACTTT. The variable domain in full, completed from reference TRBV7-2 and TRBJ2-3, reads GAGVSQSPSNKVTEKGKDVELRCDPISGHTALYWYRQSLGQGLEFLIYFQGNSAPDKSGLPSDRFSAERTGGSVSTLTIQRTQQEDSAVYLCASSPRDAGIGNTQYFGPGTRLTVL.

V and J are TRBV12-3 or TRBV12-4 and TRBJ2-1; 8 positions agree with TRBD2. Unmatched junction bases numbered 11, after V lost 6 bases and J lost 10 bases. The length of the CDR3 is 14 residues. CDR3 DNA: TGTGCCAGCAGCCGTAGCGGGACTTCCTACGAGCAGTTCTTC. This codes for CASSRSGTSYEQFF.

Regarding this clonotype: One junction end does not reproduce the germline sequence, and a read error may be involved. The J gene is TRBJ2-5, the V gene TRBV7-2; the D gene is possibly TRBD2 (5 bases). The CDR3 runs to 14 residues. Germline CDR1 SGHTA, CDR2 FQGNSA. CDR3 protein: CAGSCGRGSETQYF. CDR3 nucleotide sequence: TGTGCGGGCAGCTGCGGCCGGGGATCAGAGACCCAGTATTTC.

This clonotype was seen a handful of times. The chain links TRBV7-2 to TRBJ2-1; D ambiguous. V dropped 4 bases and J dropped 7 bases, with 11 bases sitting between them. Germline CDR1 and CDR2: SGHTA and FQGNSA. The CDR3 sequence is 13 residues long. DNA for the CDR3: TGTGCCAGCAGCTCATGGGTTAGGAATGAGCAGTTCTTC. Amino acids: CASSSWVRNEQFF.